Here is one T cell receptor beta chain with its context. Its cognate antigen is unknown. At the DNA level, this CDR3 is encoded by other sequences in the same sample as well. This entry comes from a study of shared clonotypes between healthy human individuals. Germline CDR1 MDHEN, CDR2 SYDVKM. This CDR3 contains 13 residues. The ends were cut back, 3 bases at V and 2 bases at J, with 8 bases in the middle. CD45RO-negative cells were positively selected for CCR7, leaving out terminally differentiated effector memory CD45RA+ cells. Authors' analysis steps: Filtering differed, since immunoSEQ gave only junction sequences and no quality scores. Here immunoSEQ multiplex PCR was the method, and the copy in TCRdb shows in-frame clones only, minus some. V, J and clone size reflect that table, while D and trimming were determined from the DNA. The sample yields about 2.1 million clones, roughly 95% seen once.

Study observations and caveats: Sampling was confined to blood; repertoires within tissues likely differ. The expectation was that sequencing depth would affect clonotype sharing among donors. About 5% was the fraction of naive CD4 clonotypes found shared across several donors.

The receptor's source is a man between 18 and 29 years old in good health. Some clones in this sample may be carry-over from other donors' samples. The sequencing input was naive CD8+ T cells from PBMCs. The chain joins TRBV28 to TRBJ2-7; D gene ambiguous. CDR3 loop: CASSFSLAYEQYF. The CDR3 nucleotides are TGTGCCAGCAGTTTTTCTTTGGCCTACGAGCAGTACTTC.